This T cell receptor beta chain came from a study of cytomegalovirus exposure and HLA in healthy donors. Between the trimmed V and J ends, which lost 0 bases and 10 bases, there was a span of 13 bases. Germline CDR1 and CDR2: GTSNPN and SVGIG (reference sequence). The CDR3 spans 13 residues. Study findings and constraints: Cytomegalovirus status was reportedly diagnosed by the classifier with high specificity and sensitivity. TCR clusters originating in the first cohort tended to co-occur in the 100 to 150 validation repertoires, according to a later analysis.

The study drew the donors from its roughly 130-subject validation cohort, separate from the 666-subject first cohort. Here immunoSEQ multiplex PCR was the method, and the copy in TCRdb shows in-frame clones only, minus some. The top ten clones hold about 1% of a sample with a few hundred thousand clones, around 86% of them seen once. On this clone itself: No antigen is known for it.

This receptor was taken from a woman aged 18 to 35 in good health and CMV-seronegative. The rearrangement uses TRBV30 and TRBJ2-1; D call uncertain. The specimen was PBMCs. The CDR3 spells CAWSVVWAQEQFF. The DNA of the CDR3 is TGTGCCTGGAGTGTAGTGTGGGCCCAGGAGCAGTTCTTC.